Listed below are T cell receptor beta chains from one sample, sequenced in a study of patients and donors after allogeneic stem cell transplantation. Each CDR3 protein is one row after TCRdb ran MiXCR on the RT-PCR reads. This table holds just over 55,000 distinct CDR3 sequences, 13% found once. The specimen was blood, either unsorted or a sorted T cell fraction (not recorded which). These receptors came from a human donor who was either an allogeneic HSCT recipient or a stem cell or donor lymphocyte infusion donor (not recorded which). It is not recorded whose cells these are; they may come from a transplant donor. Each CDR3 is given with its conserved first and last residue. D genes are given only for firm matches.

TRBV25-1	TRBJ2-7	-	CASSGGTRIYEQYF
TRBV6-5	TRBJ2-5	TRBD1	CASSYWDRGIRETQYF
TRBV12-3/TRBV12-4	TRBJ2-7	TRBD2	CASRTRTSGSYEQYF
TRBV5-1	TRBJ2-6	TRBD1	CASSLTGATLTSGANVLTF
TRBV6-2/TRBV6-3	TRBJ1-1	TRBD1	CASIGTGTEAFF
TRBV27	TRBJ2-7	-	CASSLSGWLYEQYF
TRBV18	TRBJ1-3	TRBD1	CASSPTGQASGNTIYF
TRBV20-1	TRBJ1-5	-	CSARDPMGGESYTDQPQHF
TRBV27	TRBJ2-7	-	CASSSLGLRGEQYF
TRBV21-1	TRBJ1-5	-	CASSNRQGLYSNQPQHF
TRBV5-6	TRBJ2-7	TRBD1	CASSLEGRTGLGEQYF